The 32 T cell receptor beta chains presented below share a single source sample, sequenced in a study of glioma-infiltrating T cells. TCR alpha and beta CDR3 regions were amplified from RNA using iRepertoire nested multiplex PCR. TCRdb ran MiXCR on the multiplex PCR reads and lists one entry per CDR3 protein. The sample holds fewer than 500,000 distinct CDR3 sequences; roughly two fifths are singletons and the top ten take 12%. The sample was glioma tissue, nonneoplastic brain tissue, or PBMCs (not recorded which). The receptors were sampled from a human donor with low-grade glioma or glioblastoma, undergoing nonglioma brain surgery, or in good health (not recorded which).

This rearrangement joins TRBV6-2 or TRBV6-3 to TRBJ2-5; TRBD2 aligns across 12 bases. V lost 6 bases to trimming and J lost 4 bases; unmatched junction nucleotides: 6. Germline V gene data show CDR1 as MNHEY and CDR2 as SVGEGT. The length of the CDR3 is 15 residues. In DNA form, the CDR3 reads TGTGCCAGCAGACGACTAGCGGGAGCGGGAGAGACCCAGTACTTC. It specifies CASRRLAGAGETQYF.

The chain recombines TRBV19 with TRBJ2-1, with D tentatively TRBD2 (6 bases). The CDR3 length is 13 residues. V was pared by 9 bases and J by 0 bases, with 9 bases between. Looked up from germline, CDR1 is LNHDA and CDR2 is SQIVND (reference sequence). CDR3 residues: CASGGNSYNEQFF. DNA of the CDR3: TGTGCCAGCGGCGGGAACTCCTACAATGAGCAGTTCTTC.

The J gene is TRBJ1-5, the V gene TRBV24-1; 7 nucleotides match TRBD1. After removal of 2 bases from V and 7 bases from J, the junction contained 7 bases not matched to a gene. The CDR3 is made up of 15 amino acids. In germline, CDR1 is KGHDR, CDR2 SFDVKD. The DNA for the CDR3 is TGTGCCACCAGTGATTCCAGACAGGGATCCCAGCCCCAGCATTTT. It is translated as CATSDSRQGSQPQHF.

This clonotype has ten or more counts. The gene calls are TRBV20-1 and TRBJ2-5, with TRBD2 matching over 9 bases. V lost 1 base to trimming and J lost 4 bases; unmatched junction nucleotides: 10. In germline, CDR1 is DFQATT, CDR2 SNEGSKA (reference sequence). This CDR3 has 16 residues. This CDR3 reads CSARVPGGRVGETQYF. In DNA, the CDR3 is TGCAGTGCTAGAGTCCCTGGCGGGAGGGTCGGAGAGACCCAGTACTTC.

This clonotype was seen a handful of times. An end of the junction does not agree with germline; a read error may underlie this. The chain uses TRBV7-6 and TRBJ2-5; 7 bases fit TRBD2. CDR1 and CDR2 (germline): SGHVS, FNYEAQ. This CDR3 spans 14 amino acids. The CDR3 coding sequence is TGTGCCAGCAGCTTATTCACGGGAGGAGAGACTCAGTACTTC. This codes for CASSLFTGGETQYF.

This clonotype was picked up one time. One base away lies a much larger clone, so this may be a sequencing read error. The gene calls are TRBV20-1 and TRBJ1-5; no definite D call. Trimming pared 4 bases from V and 3 bases from J, leaving 13 bases between. CDR3 length equals 14 residues. CDR1 and CDR2 (germline): DFQATT, SNEGSKA (reference sequence). CDR3 sequence: CSATPIRVNQPQHF. The DNA of the CDR3 is TGCAGTGCTACCCCTATACGCGTCAATCAGCCCCAGCATTTT.

In the case of this clonotype: A much bigger clone sits one base away, suggesting this may be a read error. The gene calls are TRBV2 and TRBJ2-1; the match to TRBD2 covers 10 bases. Germline V gene lookup returns CDR1 SNHLY and CDR2 FYNNEI. The CDR3 extends over 15 amino acids. The CDR3 spells CATQSSGSSYNEQSF. DNA of the CDR3: TGTGCCACCCAATCTAGCGGGAGCTCCTACAATGAGCAGTCCTTC.

V usage is TRBV20-1 and J usage is TRBJ2-7; 11 bases are a match to TRBD2. This CDR3 is 12 amino acids long. Germline V lookup: CDR1 DFQATT, CDR2 SNEGSKA (reference sequence). V lost 6 bases to trimming and J lost 6 bases; unmatched junction nucleotides: 4. In DNA form, the CDR3 reads TGCAGTGCCTTAGCGGGAGGGCTCGAGCAGTACTTC. Translating gives CSALAGGLEQYF.

In its sample, this clonotype was seen many times. The chain joins TRBV27 to TRBJ1-4, with TRBD1 matching over 7 bases. From germline, CDR1 is MNHEY and CDR2 SMNVEV (reference sequence). The CDR3 sequence is 15 residues long. The J segment lost 10 bases and the V segment lost 6 bases, leaving 14 bases of the junction unmatched. The CDR3: CASSSAGGRRGKLFF. The CDR3 bases are TGTGCCAGCAGCTCCGCAGGGGGGAGAAGAGGAAAACTGTTTTTT.

This clonotype was seen more than once but under ten times. J is TRBJ2-2 and V is TRBV28, with 7 nucleotides matching TRBD2. The CDR3 runs 17 residues. Trimming at V came to 6 bases and at J to 6 bases, leaving 16 bases not matched to a gene. Germline CDR1 reads MDHEN; CDR2 reads SYDVKM. CDR3 DNA: TGTGCCAGCAGCCCCGAAAAACCGGGACTACATTCCGGGGAGCTGTTTTTT. Its translation: CASSPEKPGLHSGELFF.

Details on this clonotype: This could be a read error, since a much larger clone is one nucleotide away. This rearrangement joins TRBV15 to TRBJ2-3; D unresolved. The germline gives CDR1 LNHNV, CDR2 YYDKDF (reference sequence). CDR3 length: 16 amino acids. V was trimmed by 0 bases and J by 2 bases, leaving 12 bases between them. The CDR3 reads CATSRDSCELTDTQYF. The CDR3 DNA follows: TGTGCCACCAGCAGAGATAGCTGTGAACTCACAGATACGCAGTATTTT.

This clonotype was counted at least ten times. The chain couples TRBV27 to TRBJ2-1, with D perhaps matching TRBD1 or TRBD2 (5 bases each). This CDR3 has 15 amino acids. In germline, CDR1 is MNHEY, CDR2 SMNVEV (reference sequence). V was shortened by 4 bases and J by 0 bases, with 10 bases between the two germline ends. CDR3 amino acids: CASSSGTNSYNEQFF. The CDR3 coding sequence is TGTGCCAGCAGTTCCGGGACCAACTCCTACAATGAGCAGTTCTTC.

This clonotype was counted many times. This chain connects TRBV6-2 or TRBV6-3 to TRBJ1-2, with 8 bases matching TRBD1. Germline CDR1 is MNHEY and CDR2 is SVGEGT. The CDR3 consists of 15 residues. With 2 bases clipped from V and 2 bases from J, the junction kept 4 bases outside the gene matches. Written as DNA, the CDR3 is TGTGCCAGCAGTTACGCTGACAGGGGAAACTATGGCTACACCTTC. Amino acid sequence: CASSYADRGNYGYTF.

Only one count was recorded for this clonotype. J is TRBJ2-7 and V is TRBV6-6, with 9 bases matching TRBD2. The CDR3 is 15 amino acids. The germline V gene encodes CDR1 MNHNY and CDR2 SVGAGI (reference sequence). V trimming: 5 bases; J trimming: 6 bases; junction bases outside the gene matches: 11. For the CDR3, the DNA is TGTGCCAGCAGTCGCCCATCTAGCGGGACCAGCGAGCAGTACTTC. It is translated as CASSRPSSGTSEQYF.

This clonotype has just one count. The missing conserved phenylalanine or tryptophan at the end of this CDR3 makes a read error likely. CDR3 bases: TGTGCCATCAGTGAGAGGGACGGAGATAGCAATCAGCCCCAGCATCTT. As protein: CAISERDGDSNQPQHL. The chain recombines TRBV6-1 with TRBJ1-5; possible D gene TRBD1, 5 bases. CDR3 size: 16 residues. The germline V gene has CDR1 MNHNS and CDR2 SASEGT.

The chain joins TRBV15 to TRBJ2-7; 9 nucleotides match TRBD2. The CDR3 runs 15 residues. Trimming at V came to 5 bases and at J to 2 bases, leaving 7 bases not matched to a gene. The germline gives CDR1 LNHNV, CDR2 YYDKDF (reference sequence). The CDR3 loop is CATSLTSGPTYEQYF. CDR3 bases: TGTGCCACCAGCCTAACTAGCGGGCCGACCTACGAGCAGTACTTC. The entire variable domain, with the rest obtained from reference TRBV15 and TRBJ2-7, is as follows: DAMVIQNPRYQVTQFGKPVTLSCSQTLNHNVMYWYQQKSSQAPKLLFHYYDKDFNNEADTPDNFQSRRPNTSFCFLDIRSPGLGDTAMYLCATSLTSGPTYEQYFGPGTRLTVT.

This chain connects TRBV7-2 to TRBJ2-7; a weak D match, TRBD2 (5 bases). The germline gives CDR1 SGHTA, CDR2 FQGNSA. This CDR3 contains 14 residues. With 5 bases removed from V and 2 bases from J, the gap between germline ends came to 13 bases. This CDR3 reads CASSPGLKPYEQYF. In nucleotides, the CDR3 is TGTGCCAGCAGCCCGGGATTAAAACCCTACGAGCAGTACTTC. The full variable domain, completed using reference TRBV7-2 and TRBJ2-7, is GAGVSQSPSNKVTEKGKDVELRCDPISGHTALYWYRQSLGQGLEFLIYFQGNSAPDKSGLPSDRFSAERTGGSVSTLTIQRTQQEDSAVYLCASSPGLKPYEQYFGPGTRLTVT.

The table lists this clonotype with many counts. The chain couples TRBV20-1 to TRBJ2-7, with D maybe TRBD1 (6 bases). CDR1 and CDR2 from the germline V gene are DFQATT and SNEGSKA (reference sequence). This CDR3 comprises 14 residues. V was cut by 4 bases and J by 2 bases, with 15 bases left in between. The CDR3 is CSAIPRDTTYEQYF. For the CDR3, the DNA is TGCAGTGCTATACCCCGGGACACCACCTACGAGCAGTACTTC.

CDR3 in amino acids: CASSQDRIYNEQFF. The DNA of the CDR3 is TGCGCCAGCAGCCAAGATCGGATTTACAATGAGCAGTTCTTC. V is TRBV4-3 and J is TRBJ2-1; D unresolved. Germline V gene lookup returns CDR1 LGHNA and CDR2 YSLEER. Between the trimmed V and J ends, which lost 0 bases and 4 bases, there was a span of 7 bases. The CDR3 has 14 residues.

A word on this clonotype: A much larger clone differs by one base, so this may be a read error. No conserved phenylalanine or tryptophan is present at the end of the CDR3, so a read error is the likely explanation. The V gene is TRBV7-2, the J gene TRBJ1-1; unclear D gene. Looked up from germline, CDR1 is SGHTA and CDR2 is FQGNSA. The V and J ends lost 1 base and 8 bases respectively, with 5 bases between them. The length of the CDR3 is 11 residues. The CDR3 loop reads CASSLVREAFY. CDR3 nucleotides: TGTGCCAGCAGCTTAGTGCGGGAAGCTTTCTAT.

This chain uses TRBV3-1 with TRBJ2-5, with 12 bases matching TRBD2. CDR1 and CDR2 from the germline V gene are LGHDT and YNNKEL (reference sequence). V gave up 6 bases and J gave up 10 bases; unmatched junction bases: 6. This CDR3 has 13 residues. CDR3 loop: CASSYGLAGNQYF. The DNA for the CDR3 is TGTGCCAGCAGTTACGGACTAGCGGGAAACCAGTACTTC.

The chain carries TRBV29-1 and TRBJ2-3; D possibly corresponds to TRBD2 (6 bases). Trimming took 8 bases from V and 4 from J, leaving 16 bases between them. Germline V gene lookup returns CDR1 SQVTM and CDR2 ANQGSEA. The CDR3 runs 13 residues. DNA for the CDR3: TGCAGCAGCCGGGACTTACGCTCAGATACGCAGTATTTT. It specifies CSSRDLRSDTQYF.

Of note for this clonotype: A clone one base away is much larger, so this may be a read error. The chain has TRBV28 and TRBJ2-3, with 9 bases fitting TRBD2. The CDR3 consists of 15 residues. Germline V gene data show CDR1 as MDHEN and CDR2 as SYDVKM. The V segment lost 7 bases and the J segment 4 bases; nucleotides outside the gene matches: 9. Written as DNA, the CDR3 is TGTGCCAGCAAGTCGCGGGAGGGCCTATCAGATACGCAGTATTTT. This encodes CASKSREGLSDTQYF.

This chain links TRBV7-9 with TRBJ2-1, with D perhaps matching TRBD1 (6 bases). The CDR3 is made up of 16 amino acids. The germline gives CDR1 SEHNR, CDR2 FQNEAQ (reference sequence). Trimming stripped 1 base from V and 6 bases from J, with 16 bases between. The CDR3, as DNA: TGTGCCAGCAGCTTAGAGGCAGGGGAATTCGGCAATGAGCAGTTCTTC. This sequence encodes CASSLEAGEFGNEQFF.

As DNA, the CDR3 is TGTGCCAGCAGCCCCTATGGCGGAGGGACAGAGACCCAGTACTTC. It codes for CASSPYGGGTETQYF. The chain links TRBV7-2 to TRBJ2-5; D may be TRBD2 (6 bases). There are 15 residues in the CDR3. Trimming cost V 5 bases and J 4 bases, with 17 bases left between them. Germline V lookup: CDR1 SGHTA, CDR2 FQGNSA.

V gene TRBV15 combines with J gene TRBJ2-3; weak D call: TRBD1 (6 bases). With the DNA end fitting TRBJ1-5 better, the J assignment may be wrong. This CDR3 region has 17 residues. Germline lookup yields CDR1 LNHNV and CDR2 YYDKDF (reference sequence). This CDR3 reads CATSRDTGYYRADTQHF. The CDR3 DNA follows: TGTGCCACCAGCAGAGATACAGGGTACTATAGGGCAGATACGCAGCATTTT.

Details on this clonotype: A read error may be the cause here, since a much bigger clone is one base away. V gene TRBV15 combines with J gene TRBJ2-7, with TRBD1 matching 8 bases. Trimming removed 7 bases from V and 7 bases from J; junction bases left unmatched: 9. The CDR3 is 13 residues long. Looked up from germline, CDR1 is LNHNV and CDR2 is YYDKDF (reference sequence). As DNA, the CDR3 is TGTGCCACCAAACAGGGGGTGTACAATGAGCAGTACTTC. Translated, it gives CATKQGVYNEQYF.

This chain connects TRBV6-6 to TRBJ2-5; a weak D match, TRBD1 (6 bases). The CDR3 spans 17 residues. V lost 0 bases, J lost 5 bases, and 19 bases lay in between. From germline, CDR1 is MNHNY and CDR2 SVGAGI (reference sequence). The CDR3 coding sequence is TGTGCCAGCAGTTACTCGCCGGGACACCTAAATTGGGAGACCCAGTACTTC. It yields the protein CASSYSPGHLNWETQYF.

This clonotype has only a few counts. The rearrangement joins TRBV6-2 or TRBV6-3 to TRBJ1-2; 9 bases are a match to TRBD1. The CDR3 has 16 residues. Per germline, CDR1 MNHEY and CDR2 SVGEGT. The V segment lost 6 bases and the J segment 2 bases; nucleotides outside the gene matches: 10. CDR3 in amino acids: CASRTTPGTGNYGYTF. CDR3 nucleotide sequence: TGTGCCAGCAGAACTACACCCGGGACAGGGAACTATGGCTACACCTTC.

CDR3 amino acids: CASMERSSYNEQFF. The DNA of the CDR3 is TGTGCCAGCATGGAGAGGTCCTCCTACAATGAGCAGTTCTTC. The chain uses TRBV2 and TRBJ2-1; D not resolved. Trimming removed 7 bases at V and 0 bases at J, with 10 bases between. The CDR3 is made up of 14 amino acids. Germline V gene sequence: CDR1 SNHLY, CDR2 FYNNEI.

Turning to this clonotype: Since a much larger clone is just one base distant, this may be a read error. The J gene is TRBJ2-1, the V gene TRBV27; 7 bases agree with TRBD2. The junction had 9 bases not matched to a gene; V was cut back by 4 bases and J by 9 bases. The CDR3 length is 14 residues. Germline lookup yields CDR1 MNHEY and CDR2 SMNVEV (reference sequence). The CDR3 loop reads CASSWREGQSEQFF. In DNA, the CDR3 is TGTGCCAGCAGTTGGAGGGAGGGCCAATCTGAGCAGTTCTTC.

The genes are TRBV3-1 and TRBJ2-7, with 14 positions matching TRBD2. From germline, CDR1 is LGHDT and CDR2 YNNKEL (reference sequence). Trimming at V came to 5 bases and at J to 5 bases, leaving 5 bases not matched to a gene. The CDR3 is 15 amino acids. DNA for the CDR3: TGTGCCAGCAGCACCCGACTAGCGGGGGGGAACGAGCAGTACTTC. Translated: CASSTRLAGGNEQYF.